The clone carrying this T cell receptor (beta chain) showed up just a few times. Its antigen remains unknown. This specimen belongs to a study of blood T cells in healthy people across ages. General study results and limits: Older individuals had lower TCR beta diversity per million T cells (the decline was roughly linear).

The CDR3 has 12 amino acids. Per the germline V gene, CDR1 is SGHDN and CDR2 is FVKESK. V lost 0 bases and J lost 7, with 4 bases in between. Combining a sample-barcoded 5' primer with a J-beta primer mix, a second PCR ran for roughly 7 to 12 cycles. A single record per CDR3 protein comes from TCRdb applying MiXCR to the 5' RACE reads. This repertoire shows 550,000 to 750,000 distinct CDR3 sequences, under 25% found once; its top ten account for about 3.6%. The chain combines TRBV14 with TRBJ2-1; D unclear. This TCR was sampled from a man in his sixties or seventies in good health. Sequencing input: blood. For the CDR3, the DNA is TGTGCCAGCAGCCAAGAGTTTAATGAGCAGTTCTTC. Translating it yields CASSQEFNEQFF. Looking up the rest from reference TRBV14 and TRBJ2-1 gives the full variable domain: EAGVTQFPSHSVIEKGQTVTLRCDPISGHDNLYWYRRVMGKEIKFLLHFVKESKQDESGMPNNRFLAERTGGTYSTLKVQPAELEDSGVYFCASSQEFNEQFFGPGTRLTVL.